Sequencing of this TCR beta chain was carried out in a study of beta chain features in type 1 diabetes. Study summary: Across every sample, some 110 million sorted cells were examined in total.

Sorting based on CD45RO/CCR7/CD25/CD127/CD95/CD27 separated CD4+ naive, central memory, regulatory and stem cell-like memory cells. This CDR3 region has 14 residues. Germline V gives CDR1 SGDLS, CDR2 YYNGEE. V was shortened by 2 bases and J by 7 bases, with 13 bases between the two germline ends. About this clone itself: Antigen: not known.

Sequencing targeted expressed TCRB transcripts, as all isolated RNA had been reverse transcribed. The average output of naive, central memory and regulatory T cell samples was about 3.57 million reads. TCRdb's table, derived via immunoSEQ multiplex PCR, lists solely in-frame clones and lacks some. The table includes roughly 130,000 clones, 16% detected once. Study results and caveats: All four CD4+ subsets of Type 1 diabetes patients contained TCRB CDR3s that were moderately but significantly shorter. Lower insertion and higher deletion counts appeared at VDJ junctions in type 1 diabetes patients.

Sequencing was done on a sample of central memory CD4+ T cells from blood. The gene calls are TRBV9 and TRBJ1-5, with a tentative D call TRBD1 (5 bases). This receptor was identified in a man younger than 40 with type 1 diabetes. The CDR3 region is CASSVSSGRQPQHF. In DNA form, the CDR3 reads TGTGCCAGCAGCGTTTCTTCAGGGAGGCAGCCCCAGCATTTT.